This TCR beta chain derives from a study of OX40 agonist ivuxolimab in advanced cancers. Measured with immunoSEQ multiplex PCR; TCRdb has only the in-frame clones, and not every one. The profile shows tens of thousands of clones, approximately 85% of them singletons. In its sample, this clone was seen a few times. The germline V gene encodes CDR1 LNHDA and CDR2 SQIVND (reference sequence). Trimming pared 2 bases from V and 5 bases from J, leaving 7 bases between. The CDR3 has 12 amino acids. The chain employs TRBV19 and TRBJ2-7, with D perhaps matching TRBD2 (5 bases). The sequence was obtained from an adult with an advanced solid tumor such as melanoma, head and neck, liver or kidney cancer. Sequences were derived from CD4+ or CD8+ T cells sorted from blood, sampled in a trial of the OX40 agonist ivuxolimab. The CDR3 region has the DNA TGTGCCAGTAGTATAACCGGGAACGAGCAGTACTTC. This sequence encodes CASSITGNEQYF.